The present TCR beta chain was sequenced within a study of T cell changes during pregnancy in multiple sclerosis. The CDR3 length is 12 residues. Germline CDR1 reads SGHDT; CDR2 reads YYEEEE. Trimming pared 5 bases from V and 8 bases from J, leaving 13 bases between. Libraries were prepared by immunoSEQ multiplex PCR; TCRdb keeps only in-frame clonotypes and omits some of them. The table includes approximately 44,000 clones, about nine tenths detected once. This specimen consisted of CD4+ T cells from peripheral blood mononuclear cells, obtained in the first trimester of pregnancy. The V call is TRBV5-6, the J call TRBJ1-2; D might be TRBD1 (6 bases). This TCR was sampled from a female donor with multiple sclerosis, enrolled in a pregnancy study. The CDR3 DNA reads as TGTGCCAGCAGAACACAGGGAAAGGGCTACACCTTC. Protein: CASRTQGKGYTF. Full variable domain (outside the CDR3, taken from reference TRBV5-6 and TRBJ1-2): DAGVTQSPTHLIKTRGQQVTLRCSPKSGHDTVSWYQQALGQGPQFIFQYYEEEERQRGNFPDRFSGHQFPNYSSELNVNALLLGDSALYLCASRTQGKGYTFGSGTRLTVV.